This T cell receptor beta chain was observed in a study of beta chain features in type 1 diabetes. This clone was detected only a few times. Antigen: not known. Overall study results and limits: TCRB CDR3s from Type 1 diabetes patients were moderately but significantly shorter in all four CD4+ subsets.

J gave up 7 bases and V 6 bases, and 16 bases lay outside the gene matches. The CDR3 totals 17 residues. Germline V gives CDR1 SEHNR, CDR2 FQNEAQ (reference sequence). Sequencing targeted expressed TCRB transcripts, as all isolated RNA had been reverse transcribed. Profiling relied on immunoSEQ multiplex PCR, and the TCRdb table lists in-frame clones only, not all of them. Of some 360,000 clones listed, around 9.6% are singletons. This receptor was obtained from a man aged 25-45 years with type 1 diabetes. The V and J genes are TRBV7-9 and TRBJ2-1; 9 bases match TRBD2. Sequenced input: central memory CD4+ T cells from blood. This CDR3 is CASSWGLARGGRNEQFF. The DNA of the CDR3 is TGTGCCAGCAGTTGGGGACTAGCAAGAGGGGGCAGAAATGAGCAGTTCTTC. The complete variable domain, with remaining parts taken from reference TRBV7-9 and TRBJ2-1, reads DTGVSQNPRHKITKRGQNVTFRCDPISEHNRLYWYRQTLGQGPEFLTYFQNEAQLEKSRLLSDRFSAERPKGSFSTLEIQRTEQGDSAMYLCASSWGLARGGRNEQFFGPGTRLTVL.